The TCR beta chain described here comes from a study of CD8+CD57+ T cells in acquired aplastic anemia. The CDR3 contains 13 residues. Trimming left V 3 bases short and J 5 bases short, with 7 bases between. Germline CDR1 SGHDN, CDR2 FVKESK. Genomic DNA constituted the template upon which TCR beta VDJ and CDR3 profiling was performed. TCRdb redid the calling of the reads with MiXCR, one entry per CDR3 protein. The sample includes 300,000 or so distinct CDR3 sequences, about 56% of them seen just once. Sequenced input: sorted CD4+, CD8+, or CD8+CD57+ T cells (not recorded which) from PBMCs. The V and J genes are TRBV14 and TRBJ2-2; D is undetermined. The receptor was isolated from a human donor with severe aplastic anemia or a healthy control (not recorded which). CDR3 coding DNA: TGTGCCAGCAGCCAGTTCAGAACCGGGGAGCTGTTTTTT. Amino acid sequence: CASSQFRTGELFF.